Following are 20 T cell receptor beta chains from one sample sequenced in a study of cytomegalovirus exposure and HLA in healthy donors. It was with 60 Vbeta and 13 Jbeta primers that the PCR ran. TCRdb's copy holds only in-frame clones and misses some; the assay was immunoSEQ multiplex PCR. The table records roughly 200,000 clones, 70% to 80% of them present only once. Sequencing was performed on PBMCs. The receptors come from a woman in her sixties or seventies in good health and CMV-seropositive.

This sequence joins TRBV7-2 and TRBJ1-2; TRBD1 matches 7 bases. Trimming cost V 5 bases and J 0 bases; bases outside gene matches: 6. This CDR3 has 15 residues. From germline, CDR1 is SGHTA and CDR2 FQGNSA. The DNA for the CDR3 is TGTGCCAGCAGCACCGGGACAGTTCCTAACTATGGCTACACCTTC. This sequence encodes CASSTGTVPNYGYTF.

This chain connects TRBV30 to TRBJ1-3; 7 bases align to TRBD1. The germline V gene encodes CDR1 GTSNPN and CDR2 SVGIG (reference sequence). With V trimmed by 5 bases and J by 3 bases, 4 bases remained unmatched. The CDR3 totals 13 residues. Here the CDR3 reads CAWAGGSGNTIYF. CDR3 bases: TGTGCCTGGGCAGGGGGGAGTGGAAACACCATATATTTT. Full variable domain (missing parts from reference TRBV30 and TRBJ1-3): SQTIHQWPATLVQPVGSPLSLECTVEGTSNPNLYWYRQAAGRGLQLLFYSVGIGQISSEVPQNLSASRPQDRQFILSSKKLLLSDSGFYLCAWAGGSGNTIYFGEGSWLTVV.

In its sample, this clone was seen a few times. This sequence joins TRBV7-2 and TRBJ1-4; 9 nucleotides align to TRBD1. Germline-derived CDR1 and CDR2 are SGHTA and FQGNSA. The J segment lost 8 bases and the V segment lost 4 bases, leaving 8 bases of the junction unmatched. The CDR3 is 15 residues long. This chain's CDR3 is CASSSQGQGGEKLFF. As DNA, the CDR3 is TGTGCCAGCAGCTCGCAGGGACAGGGTGGAGAAAAACTGTTTTTT. The variable domain in full, with the rest retrieved from reference TRBV7-2 and TRBJ1-4, is GAGVSQSPSNKVTEKGKDVELRCDPISGHTALYWYRQSLGQGLEFLIYFQGNSAPDKSGLPSDRFSAERTGGSVSTLTIQRTQQEDSAVYLCASSSQGQGGEKLFFGSGTQLSVL.

This sequence joins TRBV7-9 and TRBJ2-3; the match to TRBD2 covers 10 bases. The CDR3 contains 15 residues. Trimming took 1 base from V and 6 from J; bases not matched to a gene: 4. The germline CDR1 and CDR2 sequences are SEHNR and FQNEAQ (reference sequence). CDR3: CASSLGPSGSDTQYF. In DNA form, the CDR3 reads TGTGCCAGCAGCTTAGGCCCTAGCGGGAGTGATACGCAGTATTTT.

The V call is TRBV5-1, the J call TRBJ2-7; 7 positions match TRBD2. V shed 3 bases, J shed 3 bases, and the junction held 9 bases outside the gene matches. The CDR3 runs 15 residues. From germline, CDR1 is SGHRS and CDR2 YFSETQ. In DNA, the CDR3 is TGCGCCAGCAGCTCCCAAGCGGGGAATTACTACGAGCAGTACTTC. Protein: CASSSQAGNYYEQYF.

On this clone itself: A junction end diverges from the germline sequence, so it may reflect a read error. This rearrangement joins TRBV15 to TRBJ2-7; 8 bases are a match to TRBD1. The CDR3 runs 14 residues. The V gene's germline CDR1 is LNHNV and CDR2 YYDKDF (reference sequence). In nucleotides, the CDR3 is TGTGCCACCAGCAGAGACTTCGGACAGGGCCCCGTCTCGTTC. This gives the protein CATSRDFGQGPVSF.

The chain links TRBV2 to TRBJ2-7; tentatively, D is TRBD1 (6 bases). V lost 6 bases to trimming and J lost 3 bases, with 12 bases between them. Looked up from germline, CDR1 is SNHLY and CDR2 is FYNNEI. The length of the CDR3 is 13 residues. This CDR3 reads CASRLRDIYEQYF. CDR3 nucleotides: TGTGCCAGCAGGCTCCGGGACATCTACGAGCAGTACTTC.

The gene calls are TRBV18 and TRBJ1-4; D is uncertain. Germline assignment: CDR1 KGHSH and CDR2 LQKENI. The CDR3 spans 16 residues. V gave up 6 bases and J gave up 4 bases, with 18 bases separating them. Here the CDR3 DNA reads TGTGCCAGCTCTGAAAACACCGGGAACTATAATGAAAAACTGTTTTTT. It yields the protein CASSENTGNYNEKLFF.

This rearrangement joins TRBV7-2 to TRBJ2-7; D not certain. Germline V CDR1 and CDR2: SGHTA, FQGNSA. Trimming removed 1 base from V and 3 bases from J, with 7 bases in between. CDR3 length equals 13 residues. DNA of the CDR3: TGTGCCAGCAGCTTAGGAGTAGTCTACGAGCAGTACTTC. This translates into CASSLGVVYEQYF.

V gene TRBV6-1 combines with J gene TRBJ2-7; D ambiguous. V dropped 6 bases and J dropped 3 bases, with 6 bases sitting between them. The CDR3 covers 11 residues. CDR1 is MNHNS, CDR2 SASEGT, per germline. CDR3 sequence reads: CASSVNYEQYF. DNA of the CDR3: TGTGCCAGCAGCGTTAACTACGAGCAGTACTTC.

The chain is built from TRBV11-2 and TRBJ2-7; 13 bases map to TRBD2. This CDR3 has 16 amino acids. The V and J ends lost 6 bases and 2 bases, in that order; junction bases with no gene match: 7. The germline CDR1 and CDR2 sequences are SGHAT and FQNNGV. For the CDR3, the DNA is TGTGCCAGCAGTTTCGGGGGACTAGCGGGAACCTACGAGCAGTACTTC. This codes for CASSFGGLAGTYEQYF.

The genes are TRBV19 and TRBJ1-1, with 8 bases fitting TRBD1. V lost 5 bases to trimming and J lost 3 bases; unmatched junction nucleotides: 2. The CDR3 is made up of 13 amino acids. Germline CDR1 LNHDA, CDR2 SQIVND (reference sequence). Written as DNA, the CDR3 is TGTGCCAGTAGTCAGGACAGGGACACTGAAGCTTTCTTT. Amino acid sequence: CASSQDRDTEAFF.

This rearrangement joins TRBV6-4 to TRBJ2-3; 10 bases fit TRBD2. The CDR3 runs to 17 residues. The V gene's germline CDR1 is MRHNA and CDR2 SNTAGT. Trimming cost V 2 bases and J 3 bases; bases outside gene matches: 8. The CDR3 DNA follows: TGTGCCAGCAGTGACAGTAGAGCGGGAGGGCCGACAGATACGCAGTATTTT. Amino acids: CASSDSRAGGPTDTQYF.

The chain uses TRBV5-1 and TRBJ2-1; D may be TRBD2 (6 bases). Trimming took off 7 bases at V and 5 bases at J, with 19 bases between the two ends. This CDR3 is 15 amino acids long. Germline V gene lookup returns CDR1 SGHRS and CDR2 YFSETQ. CDR3 residues: CASSRRGTPNNEQFF. The CDR3 DNA reads as TGCGCCAGCTCCCGCCGGGGGACCCCCAACAATGAGCAGTTCTTC.

This clone was seen just once. V usage is TRBV7-9 and J usage is TRBJ1-1; D remains ambiguous. V lost 2 bases and J lost 4, with 14 bases in between. Germline CDR1 is SEHNR and CDR2 is FQNEAQ (reference sequence). The length of the CDR3 is 15 residues. Written as DNA, the CDR3 is TGTGCCAGCAGCTTAAGAGGTGGCGGTGCCACTGAAGCTTTCTTT. It encodes CASSLRGGGATEAFF.

This clone was counted a single time. This chain uses TRBV19 with TRBJ2-3; D might be TRBD1 (6 bases). The length of the CDR3 is 14 residues. V was cut by 10 bases and J by 2 bases, with 16 bases left in between. Germline values: CDR1 LNHDA, CDR2 SQIVND (reference sequence). The CDR3 nucleotides read TGTGCCACCAAGACAGGTAGCTCCACAGATACGCAGTATTTT. Protein product: CATKTGSSTDTQYF.

The gene calls are TRBV6-1 and TRBJ1-3, with D unresolved. Germline V gene sequence: CDR1 MNHNS, CDR2 SASEGT. The CDR3 spans 15 residues. V lost 10 bases, J lost 0 bases, and 16 bases lay in between. The CDR3 loop is CATKRTDYSGNTIYF. CDR3 bases: TGTGCCACTAAACGGACGGACTACTCTGGAAACACCATATATTTT.

V usage is TRBV18 and J usage is TRBJ2-3; D ambiguous. V lost 1 base and J 0 bases, leaving 5 bases between the germline ends. Looked up from germline, CDR1 is KGHSH and CDR2 is LQKENI. This CDR3 comprises 14 residues. CDR3 sequence reads: CASSPLQSTDTQYF. The CDR3 region has the DNA TGTGCCAGCTCACCACTGCAGAGCACAGATACGCAGTATTTT.

The CDR3 nucleotides are TGTGCCATCGGCCCCGGGGGTTCAGATACGCAGTATTTT. It codes for CAIGPGGSDTQYF. The chain is built from TRBV10-3 and TRBJ2-3, with a tentative D call TRBD2 (6 bases). The length of the CDR3 is 13 residues. Germline values: CDR1 ENHRY, CDR2 SYGVKD. The V and J ends lost 8 bases and 4 bases respectively, with 13 bases between them.

The genes are TRBV4-3 and TRBJ1-2; perhaps TRBD1 as D (5 bases). Germline CDR1 is LGHNA and CDR2 is YSLEER. V was shortened by 0 bases and J by 4 bases, with 12 bases between the two germline ends. This CDR3 contains 15 residues. CDR3 sequence (DNA): TGCGCCAGCAGCCAAGATCAGGGCGGCCGCTATGGCTACACCTTC. Its protein product is CASSQDQGGRYGYTF.